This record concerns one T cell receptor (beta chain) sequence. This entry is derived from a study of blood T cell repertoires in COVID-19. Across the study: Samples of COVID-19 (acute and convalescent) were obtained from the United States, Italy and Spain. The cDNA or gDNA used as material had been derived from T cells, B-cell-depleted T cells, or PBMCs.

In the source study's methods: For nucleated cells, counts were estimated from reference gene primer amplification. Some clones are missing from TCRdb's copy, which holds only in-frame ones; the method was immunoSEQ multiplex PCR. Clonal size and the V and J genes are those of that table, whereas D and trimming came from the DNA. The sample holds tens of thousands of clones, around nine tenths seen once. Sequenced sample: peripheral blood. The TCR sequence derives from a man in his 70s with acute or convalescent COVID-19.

The CDR3 protein is CSVGDRDQPQHF. DNA of the CDR3: TGCAGCGTGGGAGACAGGGATCAGCCCCAGCATTTT. The chain recombines TRBV29-1 with TRBJ1-5; the match to TRBD1 covers 7 bases. V trimming: 6 bases; J trimming: 5 bases; junction bases outside the gene matches: 4. The germline V gene has CDR1 SQVTM and CDR2 ANQGSEA. This CDR3 has 12 amino acids.